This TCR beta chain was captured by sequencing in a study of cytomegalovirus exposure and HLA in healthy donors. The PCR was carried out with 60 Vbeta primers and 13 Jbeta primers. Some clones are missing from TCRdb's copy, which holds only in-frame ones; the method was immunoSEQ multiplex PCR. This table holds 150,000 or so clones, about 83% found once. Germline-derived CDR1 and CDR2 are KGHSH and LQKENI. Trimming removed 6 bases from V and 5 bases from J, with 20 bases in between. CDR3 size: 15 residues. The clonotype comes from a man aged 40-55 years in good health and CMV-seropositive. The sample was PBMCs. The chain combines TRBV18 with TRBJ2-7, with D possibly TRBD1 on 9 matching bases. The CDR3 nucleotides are TGTGCCAGCTCCCCCGGGGGGGACAGGGCCAACGAGCAGTACTTC. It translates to CASSPGGDRANEQYF.